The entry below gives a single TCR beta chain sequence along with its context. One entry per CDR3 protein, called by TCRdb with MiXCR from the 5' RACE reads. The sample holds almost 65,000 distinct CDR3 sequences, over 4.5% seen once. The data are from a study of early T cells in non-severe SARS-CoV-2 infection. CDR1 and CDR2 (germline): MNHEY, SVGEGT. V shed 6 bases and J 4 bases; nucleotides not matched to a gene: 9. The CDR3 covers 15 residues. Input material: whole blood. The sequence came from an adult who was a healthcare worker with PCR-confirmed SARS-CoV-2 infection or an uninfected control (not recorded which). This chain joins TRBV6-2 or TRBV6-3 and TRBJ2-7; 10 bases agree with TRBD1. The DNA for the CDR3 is TGTGCCAGCAGAAACCGGGACAGGGGACGTTACGAGCAGTACTTC. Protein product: CASRNRDRGRYEQYF.